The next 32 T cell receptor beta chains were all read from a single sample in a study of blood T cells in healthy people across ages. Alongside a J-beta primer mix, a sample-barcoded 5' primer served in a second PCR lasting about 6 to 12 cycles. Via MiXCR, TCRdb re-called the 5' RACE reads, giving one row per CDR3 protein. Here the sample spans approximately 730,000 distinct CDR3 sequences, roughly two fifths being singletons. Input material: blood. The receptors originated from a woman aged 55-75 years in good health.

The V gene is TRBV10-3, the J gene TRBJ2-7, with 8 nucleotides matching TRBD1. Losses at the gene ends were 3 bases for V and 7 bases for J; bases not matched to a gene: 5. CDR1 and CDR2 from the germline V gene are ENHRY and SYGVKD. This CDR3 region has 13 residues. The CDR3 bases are TGTGCCATCAGTGATGGACAGGGAGCTGAGCAGTACTTC. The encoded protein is CAISDGQGAEQYF.

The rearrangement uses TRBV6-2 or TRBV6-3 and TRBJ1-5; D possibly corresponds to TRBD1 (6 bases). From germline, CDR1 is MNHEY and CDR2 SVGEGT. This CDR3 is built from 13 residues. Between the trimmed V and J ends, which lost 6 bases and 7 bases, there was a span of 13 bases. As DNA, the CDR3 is TGTGCCAGCAGGACAGGTCCTCCCCAGCCCCAGCATTTT. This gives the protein CASRTGPPQPQHF.

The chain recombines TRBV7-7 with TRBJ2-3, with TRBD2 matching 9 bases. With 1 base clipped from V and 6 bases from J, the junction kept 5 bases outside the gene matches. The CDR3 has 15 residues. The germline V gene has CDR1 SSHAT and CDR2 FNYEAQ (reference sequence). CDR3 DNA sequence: TGTGCCAGCAGCTTAGGGATAGCGGGAGCTGATACGCAGTATTTT. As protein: CASSLGIAGADTQYF.

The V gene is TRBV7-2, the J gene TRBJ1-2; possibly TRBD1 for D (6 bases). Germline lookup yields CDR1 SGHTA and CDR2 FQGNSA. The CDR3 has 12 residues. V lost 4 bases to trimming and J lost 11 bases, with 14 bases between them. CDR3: CASSSDRSMYTF. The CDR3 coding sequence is TGTGCCAGCAGCTCCGACAGGAGCATGTACACCTTC.

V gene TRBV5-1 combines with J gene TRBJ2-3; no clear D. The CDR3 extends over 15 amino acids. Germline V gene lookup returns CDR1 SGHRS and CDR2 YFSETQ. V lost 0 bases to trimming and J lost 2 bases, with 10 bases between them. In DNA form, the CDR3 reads TGCGCCAGCAGCTTGGAAGGGAACCCCACAGATACGCAGTATTTT. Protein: CASSLEGNPTDTQYF.

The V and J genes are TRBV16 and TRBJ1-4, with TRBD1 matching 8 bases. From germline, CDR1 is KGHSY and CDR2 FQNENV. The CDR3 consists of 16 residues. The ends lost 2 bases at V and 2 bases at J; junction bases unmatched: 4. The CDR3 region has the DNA TGTGCCAGCAGCCAAGCAGGGGGCAGGACTAATGAAAAACTGTTTTTT. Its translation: CASSQAGGRTNEKLFF.

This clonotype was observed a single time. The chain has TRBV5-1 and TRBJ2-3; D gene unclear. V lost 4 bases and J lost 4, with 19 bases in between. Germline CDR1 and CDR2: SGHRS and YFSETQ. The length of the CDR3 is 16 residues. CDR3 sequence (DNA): TGCGCCAGCAGCCCGCCCTCTCTGTCCATCCCAGATACGCAGTATTTT. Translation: CASSPPSLSIPDTQYF.

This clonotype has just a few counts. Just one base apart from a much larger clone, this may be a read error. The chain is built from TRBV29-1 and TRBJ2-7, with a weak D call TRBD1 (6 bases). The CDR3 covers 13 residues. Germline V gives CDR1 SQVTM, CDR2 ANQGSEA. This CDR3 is CGVQRQAGYEQYF. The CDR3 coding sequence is TGCGGCGTACAGAGACAGGCCGGTTACGAGCAGTACTTC.

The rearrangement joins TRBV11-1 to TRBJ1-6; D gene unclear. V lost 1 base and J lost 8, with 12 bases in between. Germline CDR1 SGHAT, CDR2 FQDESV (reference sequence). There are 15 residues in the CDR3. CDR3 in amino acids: CASSLGWQPDSPLHF. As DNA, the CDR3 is TGTGCCAGCAGCTTAGGATGGCAGCCCGATTCACCCCTCCACTTT.

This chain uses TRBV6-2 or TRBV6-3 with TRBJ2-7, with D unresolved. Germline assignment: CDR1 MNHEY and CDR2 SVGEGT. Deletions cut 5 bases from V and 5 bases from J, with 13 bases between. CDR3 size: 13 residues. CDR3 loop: CASSNPPLNEQYF. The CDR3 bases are TGTGCCAGCAGTAATCCTCCCTTGAACGAGCAGTACTTC.

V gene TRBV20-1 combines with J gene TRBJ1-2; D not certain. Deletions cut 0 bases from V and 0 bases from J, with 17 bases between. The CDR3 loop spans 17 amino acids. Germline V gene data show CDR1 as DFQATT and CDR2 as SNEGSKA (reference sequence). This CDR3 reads CSARDVGRADPNYGYTF. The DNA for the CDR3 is TGCAGTGCTAGAGACGTAGGTAGGGCAGACCCTAACTATGGCTACACCTTC.

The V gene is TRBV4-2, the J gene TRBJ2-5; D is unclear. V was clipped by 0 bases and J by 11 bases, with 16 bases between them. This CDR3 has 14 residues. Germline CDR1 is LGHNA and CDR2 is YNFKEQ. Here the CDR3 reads CASSQDRQATEQYF. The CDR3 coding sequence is TGTGCCAGCAGCCAAGACAGGCAAGCGACTGAGCAGTACTTC.

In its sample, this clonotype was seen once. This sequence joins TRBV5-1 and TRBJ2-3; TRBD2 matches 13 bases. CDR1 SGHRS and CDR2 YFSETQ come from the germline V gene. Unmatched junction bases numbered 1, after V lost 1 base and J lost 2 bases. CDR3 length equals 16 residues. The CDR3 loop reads CASSLTSGRATDTQYF. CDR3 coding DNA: TGCGCCAGCAGCTTGACTAGCGGGAGGGCCACAGATACGCAGTATTTT.

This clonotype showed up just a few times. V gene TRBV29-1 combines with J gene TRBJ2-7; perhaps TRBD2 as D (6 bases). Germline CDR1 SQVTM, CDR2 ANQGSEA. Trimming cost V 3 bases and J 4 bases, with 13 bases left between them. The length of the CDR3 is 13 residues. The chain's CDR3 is CSVDGGRTYEQYF. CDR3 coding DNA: TGCAGCGTTGACGGGGGACGGACTTACGAGCAGTACTTC.

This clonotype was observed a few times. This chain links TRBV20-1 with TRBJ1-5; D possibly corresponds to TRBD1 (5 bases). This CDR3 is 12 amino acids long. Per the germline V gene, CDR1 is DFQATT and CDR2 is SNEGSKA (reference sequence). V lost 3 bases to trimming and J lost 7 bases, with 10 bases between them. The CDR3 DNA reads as TGCAGTGCTAGTATGGGGCAGCAGCCCCAGCATTTT. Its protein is CSASMGQQPQHF.

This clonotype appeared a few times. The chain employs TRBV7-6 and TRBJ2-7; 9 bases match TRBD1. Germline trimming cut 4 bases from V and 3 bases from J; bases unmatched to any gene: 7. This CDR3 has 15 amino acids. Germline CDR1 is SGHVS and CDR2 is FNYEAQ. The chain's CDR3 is CASSSRGQGGYEQYF. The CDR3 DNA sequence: TGTGCCAGCAGCTCGAGGGGACAGGGCGGCTACGAGCAGTACTTC. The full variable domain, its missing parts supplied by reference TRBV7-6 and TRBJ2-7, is GAGVSQSPRYKVTKRGQDVALRCDPISGHVSLYWYRQALGQGPEFLTYFNYEAQQDKSGLPNDRFSAERPEGSISTLTIQRTEQRDSAMYRCASSSRGQGGYEQYFGPGTRLTVT.

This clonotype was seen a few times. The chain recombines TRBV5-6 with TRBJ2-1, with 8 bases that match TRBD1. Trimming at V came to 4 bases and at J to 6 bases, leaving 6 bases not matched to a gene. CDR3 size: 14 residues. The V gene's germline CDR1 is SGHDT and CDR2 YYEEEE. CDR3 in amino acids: CASSPGQGFNEQFF. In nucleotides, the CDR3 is TGTGCCAGCAGCCCAGGACAGGGATTCAATGAGCAGTTCTTC. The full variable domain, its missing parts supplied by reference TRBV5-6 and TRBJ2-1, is DAGVTQSPTHLIKTRGQQVTLRCSPKSGHDTVSWYQQALGQGPQFIFQYYEEEERQRGNFPDRFSGHQFPNYSSELNVNALLLGDSALYLCASSPGQGFNEQFFGPGTRLTVL.

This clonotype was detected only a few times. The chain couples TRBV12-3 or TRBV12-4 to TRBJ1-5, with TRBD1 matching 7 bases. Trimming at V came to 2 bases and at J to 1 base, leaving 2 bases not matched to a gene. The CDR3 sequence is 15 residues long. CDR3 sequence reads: CASSLRQGSNQPQHF. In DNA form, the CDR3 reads TGTGCCAGCAGTTTAAGACAGGGAAGCAATCAGCCCCAGCATTTT.

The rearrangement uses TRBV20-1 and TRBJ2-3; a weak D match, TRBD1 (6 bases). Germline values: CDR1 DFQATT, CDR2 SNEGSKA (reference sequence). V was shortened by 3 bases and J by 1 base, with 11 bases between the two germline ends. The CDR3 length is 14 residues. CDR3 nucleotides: TGCAGTGCTAGTCGGGACACCGGCACAGATACGCAGTATTTT. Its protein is CSASRDTGTDTQYF.

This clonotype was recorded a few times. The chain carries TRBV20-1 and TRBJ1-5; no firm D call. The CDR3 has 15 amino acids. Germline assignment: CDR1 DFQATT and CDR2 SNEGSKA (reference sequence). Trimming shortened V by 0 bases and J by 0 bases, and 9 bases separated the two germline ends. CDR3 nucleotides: TGCAGTGCTAGAGACAGAATCGATAGCAATCAGCCCCAGCATTTT. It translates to CSARDRIDSNQPQHF.

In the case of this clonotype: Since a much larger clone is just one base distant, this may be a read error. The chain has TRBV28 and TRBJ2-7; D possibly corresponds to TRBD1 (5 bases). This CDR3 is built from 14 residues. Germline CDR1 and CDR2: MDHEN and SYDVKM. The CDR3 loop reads CTSSLRGAHDEQYF. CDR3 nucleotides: TGTACCAGCAGTTTAAGGGGTGCCCACGACGAGCAGTACTTC.

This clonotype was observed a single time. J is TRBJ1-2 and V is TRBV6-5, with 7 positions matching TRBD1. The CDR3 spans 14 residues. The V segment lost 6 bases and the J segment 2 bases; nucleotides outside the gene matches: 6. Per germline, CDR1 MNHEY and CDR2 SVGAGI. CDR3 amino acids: CASRQQGWNYGYTF. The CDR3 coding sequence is TGTGCCAGCAGACAACAGGGGTGGAACTATGGCTACACCTTC.

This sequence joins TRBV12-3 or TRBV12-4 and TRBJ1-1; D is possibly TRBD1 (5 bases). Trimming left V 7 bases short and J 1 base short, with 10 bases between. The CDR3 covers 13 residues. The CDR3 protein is CASNQGTNTEAFF. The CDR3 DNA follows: TGTGCCAGCAACCAGGGTACGAACACTGAAGCTTTCTTT.

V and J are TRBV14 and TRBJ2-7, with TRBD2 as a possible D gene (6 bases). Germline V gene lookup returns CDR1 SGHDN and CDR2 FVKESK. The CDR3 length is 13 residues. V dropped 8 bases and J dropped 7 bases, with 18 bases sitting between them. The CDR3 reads CASCAYLAREQYF. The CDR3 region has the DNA TGTGCCAGCTGCGCCTATCTAGCGAGAGAGCAGTACTTC.

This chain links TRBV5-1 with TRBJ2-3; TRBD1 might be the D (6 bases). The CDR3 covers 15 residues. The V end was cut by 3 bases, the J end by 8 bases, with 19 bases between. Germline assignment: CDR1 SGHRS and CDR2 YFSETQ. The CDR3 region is CASSSTGIGSGTQYF. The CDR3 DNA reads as TGCGCCAGCAGCTCCACAGGGATAGGTTCAGGTACGCAGTATTTT.

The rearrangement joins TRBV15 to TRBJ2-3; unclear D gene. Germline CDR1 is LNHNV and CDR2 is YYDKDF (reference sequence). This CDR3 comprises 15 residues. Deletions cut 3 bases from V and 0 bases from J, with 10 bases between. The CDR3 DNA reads TGTGCCACCAGCAGGACCGCAGCTAGCACAGATACGCAGTATTTT. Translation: CATSRTAASTDTQYF.

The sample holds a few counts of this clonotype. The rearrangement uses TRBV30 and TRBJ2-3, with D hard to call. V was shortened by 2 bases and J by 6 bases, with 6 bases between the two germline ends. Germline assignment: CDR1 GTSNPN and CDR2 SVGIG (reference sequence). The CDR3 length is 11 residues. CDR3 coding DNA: TGTGCCTGGAGTACTATGGATACGCAGTATTTT. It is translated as CAWSTMDTQYF. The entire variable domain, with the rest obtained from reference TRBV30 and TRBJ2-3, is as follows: SQTIHQWPATLVQPVGSPLSLECTVEGTSNPNLYWYRQAAGRGLQLLFYSVGIGQISSEVPQNLSASRPQDRQFILSSKKLLLSDSGFYLCAWSTMDTQYFGPGTRLTVL.

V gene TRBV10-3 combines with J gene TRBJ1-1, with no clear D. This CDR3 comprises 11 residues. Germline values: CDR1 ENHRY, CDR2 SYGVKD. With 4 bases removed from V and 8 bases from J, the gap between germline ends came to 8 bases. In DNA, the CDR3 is TGTGCCATCAGTGTTAGAGCAGAAGCTTTCTTT. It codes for CAISVRAEAFF.

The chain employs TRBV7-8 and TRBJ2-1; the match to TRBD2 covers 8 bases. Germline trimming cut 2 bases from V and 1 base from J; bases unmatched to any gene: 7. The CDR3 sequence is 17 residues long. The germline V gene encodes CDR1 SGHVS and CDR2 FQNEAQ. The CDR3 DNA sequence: TGTGCCAGCAGCTTAATGGCTAGCGGGTGGTCCTACAATGAGCAGTTCTTC. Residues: CASSLMASGWSYNEQFF.

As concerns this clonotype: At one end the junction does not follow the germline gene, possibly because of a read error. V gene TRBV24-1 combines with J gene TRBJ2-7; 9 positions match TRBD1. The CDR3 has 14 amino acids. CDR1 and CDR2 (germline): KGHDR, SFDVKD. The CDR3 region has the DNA TGTGCCACCAGTGAGGGACAGGGCGGCTACGAGCGGTACTTC. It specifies CATSEGQGGYERYF.

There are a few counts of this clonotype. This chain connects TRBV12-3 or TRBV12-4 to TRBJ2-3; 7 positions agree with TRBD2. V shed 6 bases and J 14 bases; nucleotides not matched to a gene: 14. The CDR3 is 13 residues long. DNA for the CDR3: TGTGCCAGCAGCCCCCGACTAGCAGCCGCTGTGTATTTT. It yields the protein CASSPRLAAAVYF.

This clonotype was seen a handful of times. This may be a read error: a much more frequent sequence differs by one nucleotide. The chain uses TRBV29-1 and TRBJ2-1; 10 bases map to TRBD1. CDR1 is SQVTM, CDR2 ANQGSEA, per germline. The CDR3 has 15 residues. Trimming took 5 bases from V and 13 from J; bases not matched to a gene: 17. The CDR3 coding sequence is TGCAGCGTTACCCCGGGACAGGGGATGGGAGAGACCCAGTTCTTC. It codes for CSVTPGQGMGETQFF.